This TCR beta chain was sequenced in a study of blood T cell repertoires in COVID-19 (dated by TCRdb to the early 2020s). Regarding the study in general: Collaborator samples came from the United States, Italy and Spain and covered acute and convalescent phases of COVID-19. Samples came from the ongoing ImmuneRACE study (first 160 participants) plus 1,254 subjects from 6 global collaborators. Where HLA class I and class II types were available, the types were taken from metadata supplied by the sample provider, not from assay-based typing. The repertoires were released in a freely available public database meant as a resource for research on the immune response to SARS-CoV-2. A de-identified subject ID, COVID-19 status, age in years and sex were almost always included in the sample metadata. The prospective study material was composed of cDNA or gDNA derived from T cells, B-cell-depleted T cells, or PBMCs. Subjects who had been exposed to COVID-19, were actively infected with it, or had recovered from it provided the deeply sampled blood TCRbeta repertoires that made up the dataset. General findings and caveats noted by the study authors: Clinical and demographic metadata were provided uncurated, with the amount varying by source and participant.

TCRbeta CDR3 regions were amplified from genomic DNA by means of the immunoSEQ Assay, a bias-controlled multiplex PCR. The study's processing was this. Within the assay, amplification of reference gene primers was used to estimate how many nucleated cells each sample contained. To quantify the absolute abundance of each unique TCRbeta CDR3 rearrangement, sequence reads were collapsed and filtered. Productive Simpson clonality was computed per sample as the square root of Simpson's diversity index over productive rearrangements. The source is immuneACCESS, and TCRdb retained only in-frame sequences with V and J called. Part of the clones is not carried over; for the studies checked, unresolved V genes explain less than half of this, and the remainder is unexplained. The V and J calls and clone size come from that table; D and trimming were worked out from the DNA. In all, the sample holds around 38,000 clones, and 80% to 90% of those were seen once. The top ten constitute 6.2% of the sample.

The CDR3 spans 15 residues, from the cysteine through the phenylalanine. The kept DNA is CDR3 alone, 45 bases in frame from the first base. V is cut by 6 bases and J by 3 bases, and the space between the germline ends is 12 bases. As encoded in the germline V gene (reference sequence), CDR1 is LNHDA while CDR2 is SQIVND. This clone was observed a few times. Its binding antigen is unknown. It has no much larger one-base neighbor in the sample; base qualities were not kept. Whole blood was collected in K2EDTA tubes by collaborating institutions according to the institutions' own protocols. Collaborator samples were shipped for TCRbeta analysis as frozen whole blood, isolated PBMCs, or DNA extracted from either sample type.

The sample taken for sequencing was peripheral blood. Recombination joined TRBV19 with TRBJ2-6; 6 matching bases give a weak D call of TRBD1. This receptor was taken from a human donor in a cohort sampled during active COVID-19. At the DNA level, the sequence is TGTGCCAGTAGCCGACAGGCATATGGGGCCAACGTCCTGACTTTC. This sequence encodes CASSRQAYGANVLTF.